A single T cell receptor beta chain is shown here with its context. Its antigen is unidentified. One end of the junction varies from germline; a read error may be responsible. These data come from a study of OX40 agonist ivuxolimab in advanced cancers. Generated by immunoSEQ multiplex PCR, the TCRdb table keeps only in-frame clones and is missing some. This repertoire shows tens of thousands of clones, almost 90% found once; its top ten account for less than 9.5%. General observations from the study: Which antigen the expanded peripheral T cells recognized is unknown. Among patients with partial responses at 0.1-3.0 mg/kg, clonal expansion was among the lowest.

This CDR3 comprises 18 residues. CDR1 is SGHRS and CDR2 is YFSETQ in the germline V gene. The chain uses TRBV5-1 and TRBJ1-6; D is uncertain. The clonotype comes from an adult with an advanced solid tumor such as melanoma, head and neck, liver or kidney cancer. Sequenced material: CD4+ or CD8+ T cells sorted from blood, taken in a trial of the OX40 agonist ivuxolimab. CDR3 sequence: CASSEVALGRSFNSPLHF. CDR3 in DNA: TGCGCCAGCAGCGAGGTAGCCCTAGGACGGTCCTTTAATTCACCCCTCCACTTT.